This T cell receptor beta chain was found in a study of T cell changes during pregnancy in multiple sclerosis. Here immunoSEQ multiplex PCR was the method, and the copy in TCRdb shows in-frame clones only, minus some. The sample shows over 60,000 clones, around 96% of them seen only once. V shed 3 bases and J 8 bases; nucleotides not matched to a gene: 4. The CDR3 consists of 14 residues. CDR1 is MNHNS, CDR2 SASEGT, per germline. This chain links TRBV6-1 with TRBJ2-1; 10 bases agree with TRBD2. The sample here was CD8+ T cells from peripheral blood mononuclear cells, taken after pregnancy. The receptor was isolated from a female donor with multiple sclerosis, enrolled in a pregnancy study. Here the CDR3 DNA reads TGTGCCAGCAGTGATTGGACTAGCGGTGATGAGCAGTTCTTC. Protein sequence: CASSDWTSGDEQFF.